A single sample is the source of the 4 T cell receptor beta chains below, sequenced in a study of shared clonotypes between healthy human individuals. The table came from immunoSEQ multiplex PCR; TCRdb's copy has only in-frame clones and leaves some out. Altogether 950,000 to 1,100,000 clones are present, 60% to 80% being singletons, with the ten largest covering around 1.4%. The sample comprised memory CD4+ T cells sorted from blood. The subset was: CD45RA-negative fraction. The receptors derive from a man aged 18 to 30 in good health.

The rearrangement links TRBV5-1 to TRBJ1-6, with unresolved D. Germline values: CDR1 SGHRS, CDR2 YFSETQ. The CDR3 length is 15 residues. Trimming cost V 0 bases and J 5 bases, with 9 bases left between them. The CDR3 spells CASSLDQTNNSPLHF. CDR3 DNA: TGCGCCAGCAGCTTGGATCAGACCAATAATTCACCCCTCCACTTT.

The V and J genes are TRBV2 and TRBJ1-5; no firm D call. The CDR3 is made up of 13 amino acids. Germline values: CDR1 SNHLY, CDR2 FYNNEI. V was pared by 7 bases and J by 5 bases, with 12 bases between. CDR3 sequence: CASTPSLYQPQHF. As DNA, the CDR3 is TGTGCCAGCACCCCGAGTCTTTATCAGCCCCAGCATTTT. Full variable domain (rest looked up from reference TRBV2 and TRBJ1-5): EPEVTQTPSHQVTQMGQEVILRCVPISNHLYFYWYRQILGQKVEFLVSFYNNEISEKSEIFDDQFSVERPDGSNFTLKIRSTKLEDSAMYFCASTPSLYQPQHFGDGTRLSIL.

The chain links TRBV11-3 to TRBJ1-1; TRBD1 aligns across 10 bases. This CDR3 has 13 amino acids. The germline gives CDR1 SGHNT, CDR2 YENEEA. J gave up 7 bases and V 4 bases, and 3 bases lay outside the gene matches. CDR3 loop: CASSSDRGGEAFF. In DNA, the CDR3 is TGTGCCAGCAGCTCGGACAGGGGGGGTGAAGCTTTCTTT. Variable domain in full (rest from reference TRBV11-3 and TRBJ1-1): EAGVVQSPRYKIIEKKQPVAFWCNPISGHNTLYWYLQNLGQGPELLIRYENEEAVDDSQLPKDRFSAERLKGVDSTLKIQPAELGDSAVYLCASSSDRGGEAFFGQGTRLTVV.

CDR3 DNA: TGCGCCAGCAGTGAGAACCGGGGACTAGCGGGGGAGCAGTACTTC. It is translated as CASSENRGLAGEQYF. The chain carries TRBV10-1 and TRBJ2-7; TRBD2 aligns across 13 bases. The J segment lost 7 bases and the V segment lost 2 bases, leaving 5 bases of the junction unmatched. This CDR3 has 15 residues. Germline assignment: CDR1 WNHNN and CDR2 SYGVQD (reference sequence).